This T cell receptor (beta chain) was retrieved from a study of cytomegalovirus exposure and HLA in healthy donors. Study outcomes and limitations: A later analysis found that most CMV-associated TCR beta chains appeared HLA-restricted. A later analysis associated under 20,000 TCR beta sequences with HLA alleles at a 0.05 false discovery rate. Some TCR beta chains (more than 150 of them) were listed as cytomegalovirus-associated.

Germline lookup yields CDR1 SEHNR and CDR2 FQNEAQ (reference sequence). This CDR3 region has 14 residues. V was pared by 1 base and J by 6 bases, with 13 bases between. Use of 60 Vbeta and 13 Jbeta primers characterized the PCR. Clones were sequenced by immunoSEQ multiplex PCR, and TCRdb holds only the in-frame ones, with some missing. The sample lists around 200,000 clones; roughly 80% were seen once. Worth noting for this clone: Its target is unknown.

The sequence came from a man aged 35 to 55 in good health and CMV-seronegative. The V and J genes are TRBV7-9 and TRBJ2-7; weak D call: TRBD1 (6 bases). Material: PBMCs. The chain's CDR3 is CASSLVGGPGEQYF. The CDR3 DNA follows: TGTGCCAGCAGCTTAGTTGGGGGCCCCGGCGAGCAGTACTTC.